The present T cell receptor (beta chain) was sequenced within a study of OX40 agonist ivuxolimab in advanced cancers. V was clipped by 3 bases and J by 2 bases; unmatched bases: 9. This CDR3 has 17 residues. CDR1 is MGHDK and CDR2 is SYGVNS in the germline V gene. Produced via immunoSEQ multiplex PCR; TCRdb's table is partial and in-frame only. The sample carries roughly 65,000 clones, 91% recorded once. This sequence originates from an adult with an advanced solid tumor such as melanoma, head and neck, liver or kidney cancer. Sequenced here: CD4+ or CD8+ T cells sorted from blood, sampled in a trial of the OX40 agonist ivuxolimab. The genes are TRBV25-1 and TRBJ2-1; 8 bases agree with TRBD2. The CDR3 nucleotides are TGTGCCAGCAGTGAGTTTATGGGCGGGAGGACCTACAATGAGCAGTTCTTC. Translated: CASSEFMGGRTYNEQFF. The complete variable domain, with remaining parts taken from reference TRBV25-1 and TRBJ2-1, reads EADIYQTPRYLVIGTGKKITLECSQTMGHDKMYWYQQDPGMELHLIHYSYGVNSTEKGDLSSESTVSRIRTEHFPLTLESARPSHTSQYLCASSEFMGGRTYNEQFFGPGTRLTVL.